The rows below give T cell receptor beta chains drawn from one sample of a study of cytomegalovirus exposure and HLA in healthy donors. Some clones are missing from TCRdb's copy, which holds only in-frame ones; the method was immunoSEQ multiplex PCR. The sample records roughly 120,000 clones, 70% to 85% being singletons. The sequenced sample consisted of PBMCs. The receptors originated from a human donor in good health. The CDR3 runs from the conserved cysteine through the conserved F or W. A D gene is named only where the DNA matches it firmly. Size tells how often a clone was seen (once, few, many) or the class of an expanded clone, and some rows leave it out.

abundance	j_gene	d_gene	v_gene	len	CDR3aa	CDR3nt
NA	TRBJ1-2	NA	TRBV5-1	13	CASRTENGYGYTF	TGCGCCAGCCGGACAGAGAATGGCTATGGCTACACCTTC
NA	TRBJ2-5	NA	TRBV18	13	CASSPTTGETQYF	TGTGCCAGCTCTCCAACCACCGGGGAGACCCAGTACTTC
few	TRBJ1-5	NA	TRBV14	17	CASSQDSGDNSNQPQHF	TGTGCCAGCAGCCAAGATTCAGGGGATAATAGCAATCAGCCCCAGCATTTT
once	TRBJ2-2	NA	TRBV5-1	15	CASSLVQGSAGELFF	TGCGCCAGCAGCTTGGTACAGGGTAGTGCCGGGGAGCTGTTTTTT
NA	TRBJ2-6	NA	TRBV5-1	16	CASSLGPGSGANVLTF	TGCGCCAGCAGCTTGGGGCCAGGGTCCGGGGCCAACGTCCTGACTTTC
NA	TRBJ1-1	NA	TRBV7-3	13	CASSFQGNTEAFF	TGTGCCAGCAGCTTCCAGGGGAACACTGAAGCTTTCTTT
NA	TRBJ1-1	NA	TRBV27	15	CASSLSSQWNTEAFF	TGTGCCAGCAGTTTATCCTCGCAGTGGAACACTGAAGCTTTCTTT
NA	TRBJ2-7	NA	TRBV7-9	15	CASSSSGTQFYEQYF	TGTGCCAGCAGCTCGTCCGGGACACAATTCTACGAGCAGTACTTC
few	TRBJ2-5	NA	TRBV6-5	14	CASSYSGGDETQYF	TGTGCCAGCAGTTACTCGGGCGGGGATGAGACCCAGTACTTC
NA	TRBJ1-2	TRBD1	TRBV15	15	CATSRDRTGGEGYTF	TGTGCCACCAGCAGAGATCGCACAGGGGGTGAGGGCTACACCTTC
few	TRBJ1-4	TRBD1	TRBV5-4	14	CASSRDRTNEKLFF	TGTGCCAGCAGTCGGGACAGGACTAATGAAAAACTGTTTTTT
NA	TRBJ2-6	NA	TRBV11-3	15	CASSLRESGANVLTF	TGTGCCAGCAGCTTAAGGGAGTCTGGGGCCAACGTCCTGACTTTC
NA	TRBJ1-3	TRBD1	TRBV7-2	15	CASSVQGALGNTIYF	TGTGCCAGCAGCGTCCAGGGGGCCCTCGGAAACACCATATATTTT
NA	TRBJ2-1	TRBD2	TRBV6-1	13	CALKGAGGNEQFF	TGTGCCCTGAAGGGAGCGGGAGGCAATGAGCAGTTCTTC
once	TRBJ1-2	NA	TRBV7-6	13	CASSPHSGYGYTF	TGTGCCAGCAGCCCGCACTCAGGGTATGGCTACACCTTC
NA	TRBJ2-5	TRBD1	TRBV6-1	14	CASSLGQGQETQYF	TGTGCCAGCAGCCTCGGACAGGGCCAAGAGACCCAGTACTTC
NA	TRBJ2-1	TRBD2	TRBV30	14	CAWSGERDYNEQFF	TGTGCCTGGAGTGGGGAGCGGGACTACAATGAGCAGTTCTTC
NA	TRBJ2-5	TRBD1	TRBV5-1	14	CASSDGQGLDQWYF	TGCGCCAGCAGCGATGGACAGGGGTTAGATCAGTGGTACTTC
NA	TRBJ2-7	TRBD1	TRBV28	15	CASSSRTGGAYEQYF	TGTGCCAGCAGTTCGCGGACAGGGGGCGCCTACGAGCAGTACTTC
NA	TRBJ1-1	NA	TRBV29-1	12	CSVVEGTTEAFF	TGCAGCGTTGTTGAGGGTACAACTGAAGCTTTCTTT
NA	TRBJ1-3	TRBD1	TRBV27	14	CASSPGTGGNTIYF	TGTGCCAGCAGTCCTGGGACAGGAGGAAACACCATATATTTT
NA	TRBJ2-2	TRBD2	TRBV28	15	CASSSSGRNTGELFF	TGTGCCAGCAGTTCTAGCGGGAGGAACACCGGGGAGCTGTTTTTT
NA	TRBJ2-2	TRBD1	TRBV5-1	15	CASRPGTANTGELFF	TGCGCCAGCAGGCCCGGGACAGCGAACACCGGGGAGCTGTTTTTT
NA	TRBJ1-1	NA	TRBV2	14	CASSAQGSNTEAFF	TGTGCCAGCAGTGCCCAGGGGTCGAACACTGAAGCTTTCTTT
NA	TRBJ1-2	NA	TRBV5-1	13	CASSSTANYGYTF	TGCGCCAGCAGCTCAACAGCAAACTATGGCTACACCTTC
few	TRBJ1-2	NA	TRBV6-5	15	CASSYSEAGTYGYTF	TGTGCCAGCAGTTACTCGGAGGCGGGCACCTATGGCTACACCTTC
NA	TRBJ1-1	NA	TRBV5-5	14	CASSLVAVDTEAFF	TGTGCCAGCAGCTTGGTCGCAGTGGACACTGAAGCTTTCTTT
few	TRBJ1-2	NA	TRBV28	13	CASSLLGTYGYTF	TGTGCCAGCAGTTTATTGGGCACCTATGGCTACACCTTC
NA	TRBJ1-2	NA	TRBV9	16	CASSVAYRGSNYGYTF	TGTGCCAGCAGCGTAGCGTATAGAGGCAGCAACTATGGCTACACCTTC
NA	TRBJ2-7	TRBD2	TRBV7-6	16	CASSLGSGGSSYEQYF	TGTGCCAGCAGCTTAGGAAGCGGGGGAAGCTCCTACGAGCAGTACTTC
few	TRBJ1-3	TRBD1	TRBV27	15	CASSLDRGLGNTIYF	TGTGCCAGCAGTTTGGACAGGGGGCTGGGAAACACCATATATTTT
NA	TRBJ2-1	NA	TRBV6-1	11	CASSTVNEQFF	TGTGCCAGCAGTACGGTCAATGAGCAGTTCTTC
NA	TRBJ1-5	TRBD1	TRBV19	15	CASSISGGGNQPQHF	TGTGCCAGTAGTATATCAGGGGGCGGGAACCAGCCCCAGCATTTT
NA	TRBJ1-5	TRBD1	TRBV5-1	15	CASSLGDSESQPQHF	TGCGCCAGCAGCTTGGGGGACAGCGAGAGCCAGCCCCAGCATTTT
NA	TRBJ1-4	TRBD1	TRBV7-9	15	CSSSFYRGANEKLFF	TGTTCCAGCAGCTTCTACAGGGGGGCTAATGAAAAACTGTTTTTT
NA	TRBJ1-2	TRBD1	TRBV28	17	CASSLGGTGGFYYGYTF	TGTGCCAGCAGTTTAGGTGGGACAGGGGGGTTTTACTATGGCTACACCTTC
few	TRBJ2-7	TRBD1	TRBV5-6	13	CASSLQGVDEQYF	TGTGCCAGCAGCTTGCAGGGGGTTGACGAGCAGTACTTC
NA	TRBJ1-1	TRBD1	TRBV10-2	14	CASSPQGASTEAFF	TGCGCCAGCAGCCCCCAGGGGGCAAGCACTGAAGCTTTCTTT
NA	TRBJ1-1	NA	TRBV6-5	13	CASSGQLNTEAFF	TGTGCCAGCAGCGGACAGTTGAACACTGAAGCTTTCTTT
NA	TRBJ1-5	TRBD1	TRBV4-1	15	CASSQETGVSQPQHF	TGCGCCAGCAGCCAAGAAACAGGGGTGAGTCAGCCCCAGCATTTT
NA	TRBJ1-2	TRBD1	TRBV6-5	14	CASSFTGGANGYTF	TGTGCCAGCAGTTTTACAGGGGGCGCGAATGGCTACACCTTC
NA	TRBJ2-7	NA	TRBV7-9	15	CASSLVAGPSYEQYF	TGTGCCAGCAGCTTGGTCGCCGGTCCTTCCTACGAGCAGTACTTC
NA	TRBJ1-1	TRBD1	TRBV28	14	CASTTDRGLTEAFF	TGTGCCAGCACCACGGACAGGGGTTTAACTGAAGCTTTCTTT
NA	TRBJ2-3	NA	TRBV4-1	14	CASSRLLFGDTQYF	TGCGCCAGCAGCCGACTTTTATTTGGGGATACGCAGTATTTT
NA	TRBJ2-1	TRBD1	TRBV2	15	CASSKDHRGDNEQFF	TGTGCCAGCAGTAAGGACCACAGGGGTGACAATGAGCAGTTCTTC
once	TRBJ1-5	NA	TRBV5-1	15	CASSLLGGPNQPQHF	TGCGCCAGCAGCTTGCTCGGGGGACCCAATCAGCCCCAGCATTTT
NA	TRBJ1-2	NA	TRBV28	13	CASRSTGLYGYTF	TGTGCCAGCAGGTCCACAGGGCTTTATGGCTACACCTTC
few	TRBJ1-6	NA	TRBV7-6	14	CASSVTVYNSPLHF	TGTGCCAGCAGTGTGACAGTTTATAATTCACCCCTCCACTTT
NA	TRBJ1-1	NA	TRBV11-3	14	CASSSGQWNTEAFF	TGTGCCAGCAGCTCGGGACAATGGAACACTGAAGCTTTCTTT
once	TRBJ1-4	NA	TRBV5-1	14	CASSPDSYNEKLFF	TGCGCCAGCTCCCCCGACAGCTACAATGAAAAACTGTTTTTT
NA	TRBJ2-7	TRBD2	TRBV27	16	CASSLHGTTSLYEQYF	TGTGCCAGCAGTCTACATGGGACTACCTCACTCTACGAGCAGTACTTC
few	TRBJ1-3	TRBD1	TRBV2	16	CASSQWTGSSGNTIYF	TGTGCCAGCAGCCAATGGACAGGGAGCTCTGGAAACACCATATATTTT
NA	TRBJ2-3	TRBD1	TRBV5-6	15	CASSSGTGSTDTQYF	TGTGCCAGCAGCTCCGGGACAGGGAGCACAGATACGCAGTATTTT
once	TRBJ2-3	NA	TRBV28	16	CASRSVETRRTDTQYF	TGTGCCAGCAGATCGGTCGAGACTAGACGCACAGATACGCAGTATTTT
NA	TRBJ2-1	NA	TRBV28	14	CASTAGLRANEQFF	TGTGCCAGCACCGCCGGCTTGAGGGCCAATGAGCAGTTCTTC
NA	TRBJ2-7	TRBD2	TRBV11-3	13	CASSLEGTTEQYF	TGTGCCAGCAGCTTAGAGGGGACTACCGAGCAGTACTTC
NA	TRBJ2-5	TRBD2	TRBV4-1	18	CASSQEGSAGGPGETQYF	TGCGCCAGCAGCCAAGAAGGTTCGGCGGGAGGGCCAGGAGAGACCCAGTACTTC
NA	TRBJ2-7	NA	TRBV2	11	CASSPNYEQYF	TGTGCCAGCAGCCCAAACTACGAGCAGTACTTC
few	TRBJ1-1	NA	TRBV6-1	13	CASSQAINTEAFF	TGTGCCAGCAGCCAGGCAATAAACACTGAAGCTTTCTTT